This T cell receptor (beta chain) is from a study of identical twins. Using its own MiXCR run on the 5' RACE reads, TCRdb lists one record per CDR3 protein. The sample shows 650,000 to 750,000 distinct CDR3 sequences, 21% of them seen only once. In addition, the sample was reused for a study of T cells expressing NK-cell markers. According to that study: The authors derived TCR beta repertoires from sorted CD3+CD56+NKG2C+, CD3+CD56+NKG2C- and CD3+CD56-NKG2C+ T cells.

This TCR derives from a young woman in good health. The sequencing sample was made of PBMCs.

CDR3 DNA: TGTGCCAGCTCACGATTGACAGGGGGCCTCATGAACACTGAAGCTTTCTTT. This codes for CASSRLTGGLMNTEAFF. J is TRBJ1-1 and V is TRBV18; 10 bases match TRBD1. The CDR3 has 17 amino acids. Germline CDR1 KGHSH, CDR2 LQKENI. Trimming removed 4 bases from V and 0 bases from J; junction bases left unmatched: 8.